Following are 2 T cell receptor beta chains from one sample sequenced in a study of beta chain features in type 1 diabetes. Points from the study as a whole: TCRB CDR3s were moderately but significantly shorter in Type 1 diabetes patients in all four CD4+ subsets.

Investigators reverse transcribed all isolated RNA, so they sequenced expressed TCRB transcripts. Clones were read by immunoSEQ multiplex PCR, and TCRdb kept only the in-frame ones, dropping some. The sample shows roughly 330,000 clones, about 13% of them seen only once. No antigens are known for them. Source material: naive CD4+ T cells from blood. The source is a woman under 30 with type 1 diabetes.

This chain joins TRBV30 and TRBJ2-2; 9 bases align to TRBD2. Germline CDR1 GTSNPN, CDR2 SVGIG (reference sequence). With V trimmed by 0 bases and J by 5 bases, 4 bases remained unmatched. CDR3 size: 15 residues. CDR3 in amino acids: CAWSVLREGTGELFF. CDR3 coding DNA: TGTGCCTGGAGTGTACTGCGGGAGGGGACCGGGGAGCTGTTTTTT.

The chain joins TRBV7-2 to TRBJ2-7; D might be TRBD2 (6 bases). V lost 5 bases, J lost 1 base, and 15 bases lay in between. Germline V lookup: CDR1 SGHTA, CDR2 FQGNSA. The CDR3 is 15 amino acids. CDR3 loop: CASSLRRGISYEQYF. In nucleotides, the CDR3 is TGTGCCAGCAGCCTGCGGCGCGGGATATCCTACGAGCAGTACTTC.